This passage covers 31 T cell receptor beta chains from one sample sequenced in a study of OX40 agonist ivuxolimab in advanced cancers. Method: immunoSEQ multiplex PCR; TCRdb's copy keeps in-frame clones and lacks some. The top ten hold 31% of the sample, which has about 21,000 clones, approximately 80% seen once. Source: CD4+ or CD8+ T cells sorted from blood, taken in a trial of the OX40 agonist ivuxolimab. All receptors come from an adult with an advanced solid tumor such as melanoma, head and neck, liver or kidney cancer.

This clone was detected once. The chain joins TRBV10-2 to TRBJ2-7, with 8 bases aligning to TRBD2. In germline, CDR1 is WSHSY, CDR2 SAAADI. This CDR3 comprises 14 residues. J gave up 3 bases and V 7 bases, and 8 bases lay outside the gene matches. DNA of the CDR3: TGCGCCAGCACTAAAGCGGGGGAGGGCTACGAGCAGTACTTC. Its translation is CASTKAGEGYEQYF.

J is TRBJ2-7 and V is TRBV5-6; the D gene is possibly TRBD1 (6 bases). Per the germline V gene, CDR1 is SGHDT and CDR2 is YYEEEE. There are 14 residues in the CDR3. Deletions cut 4 bases from V and 0 bases from J, with 11 bases between. Written as DNA, the CDR3 is TGTGCCAGCAGCGACAGGCCCAGCTCCTACGAGCAGTACTTC. Translating gives CASSDRPSSYEQYF.

This rearrangement joins TRBV5-1 to TRBJ2-5; TRBD1 matches 8 bases. The germline gives CDR1 SGHRS, CDR2 YFSETQ. V lost 3 bases, J lost 5 bases, and 12 bases stayed unmatched. This CDR3 has 16 residues. The DNA for the CDR3 is TGCGCCAGCAGCTCCAGACAGGGGAGGTTTGCGGAGACCCAGTACTTC. Its protein is CASSSRQGRFAETQYF.

About this clone itself: The same CDR3 is also encoded by other DNA sequences in this sample. The chain combines TRBV7-3 with TRBJ2-7; D may be TRBD1 or TRBD2 (6 bases each). V lost 5 bases, J lost 6 bases, and 14 bases lay in between. The CDR3 is made up of 13 amino acids. Germline assignment: CDR1 SGHTA and CDR2 FQGTGA. CDR3 coding DNA: TGTGCCAGCAGCCCCGGGGGCTTAGGCGAGCAGTACTTC. It yields the protein CASSPGGLGEQYF. Variable domain in full (rest from reference TRBV7-3 and TRBJ2-7): GAGVSQTPSNKVTEKGKYVELRCDPISGHTALYWYRQSLGQGPEFLIYFQGTGAADDSGLPNDRFFAVRPEGSVSTLKIQRTERGDSAVYLCASSPGGLGEQYFGPGTRLTVT.

The chain couples TRBV28 to TRBJ1-6; 9 nucleotides agree with TRBD1. The CDR3 is made up of 17 amino acids. The trim removed 6 bases at V and 0 bases at J, leaving 6 bases unmatched. The V gene's germline CDR1 is MDHEN and CDR2 SYDVKM. The CDR3 spells CASSRSTGGSYNSPLHF. CDR3 nucleotides: TGTGCCAGCAGCCGGTCGACAGGGGGCTCCTATAATTCACCCCTCCACTTT.

Points on this clone: The junction departs from the called germline gene at one end, perhaps through a read error. Other DNA sequences from this sample encode an identical CDR3 as well. For the CDR3, the DNA is TGCGCCAGCAGTGAATGGGACAGCGATAGCAATCAGCCCCAGCATTTT. Its protein product is CASSEWDSDSNQPQHF. The J gene is TRBJ1-5, the V gene TRBV2, with 7 bases identical to TRBD1. The CDR3 extends over 16 amino acids. The germline V gene encodes CDR1 SNHLY and CDR2 FYNNEI.

This clone was found once. The chain employs TRBV5-6 and TRBJ1-1; weak D call: TRBD1 (5 bases). V was cut by 4 bases and J by 0 bases, with 10 bases left in between. Germline-derived CDR1 and CDR2 are SGHDT and YYEEEE. The CDR3 has 14 residues. DNA for the CDR3: TGTGCCAGCAGCGGTGACAGATTGAACACTGAAGCTTTCTTT. Translated, it gives CASSGDRLNTEAFF.

V and J are TRBV7-9 and TRBJ2-7; 9 bases fit TRBD1. The germline V gene encodes CDR1 SEHNR and CDR2 FQNEAQ (reference sequence). The ends lost 5 bases at V and 7 bases at J; junction bases unmatched: 9. The CDR3 contains 14 residues. In DNA, the CDR3 is TGTGCCAGCAGCCCCCGGGACAGGGTAACGGAGCAGTACTTC. It codes for CASSPRDRVTEQYF.

The chain recombines TRBV5-1 with TRBJ1-2; no firm D call. V lost 0 bases to trimming and J lost 8 bases, with 17 bases between them. The CDR3 runs to 15 residues. Germline V gene data show CDR1 as SGHRS and CDR2 as YFSETQ. The CDR3 DNA reads as TGCGCCAGCAGCTTGGCCTCTGGGCATCCGGGCGGCTACACCTTC. It translates to CASSLASGHPGGYTF.

This chain connects TRBV30 to TRBJ2-7; 10 positions agree with TRBD2. With 3 bases clipped from V and 3 bases from J, the junction kept 5 bases outside the gene matches. Germline V CDR1 and CDR2: GTSNPN, SVGIG (reference sequence). This CDR3 region has 14 residues. CDR3 protein: CAWSGTSDRYEQYF. The CDR3 DNA reads as TGTGCCTGGAGCGGGACTAGCGACCGCTACGAGCAGTACTTC.

The chain uses TRBV7-9 and TRBJ2-2, with D maybe TRBD1 (7 bases). Trimming left V 5 bases short and J 0 bases short, with 10 bases between. The CDR3 is 15 residues long. CDR1 and CDR2 (germline): SEHNR, FQNEAQ (reference sequence). This CDR3 is CASSGGTANTGELFF. The CDR3 region has the DNA TGTGCCAGCAGCGGGGGGACAGCGAACACCGGGGAGCTGTTTTTT.

The chain recombines TRBV23-1 with TRBJ2-7; D not certain. TRBV23-1 is an open reading frame, and its role is uncertain. The CDR3 runs to 17 residues. V was pared by 2 bases and J by 3 bases, with 20 bases between. CDR3 amino acids: CASSQPRPTGPNYEQYF. CDR3 coding DNA: TGCGCCAGCAGTCAACCCAGACCGACCGGACCTAACTACGAGCAGTACTTC.

The V gene is TRBV5-8, the J gene TRBJ2-1; 8 bases agree with TRBD2. The CDR3 runs to 16 residues. CDR1 is SGHTS, CDR2 YDEGEE, per germline. Trimming removed 4 bases from V and 0 bases from J; junction bases left unmatched: 6. The CDR3 spells CASSPLAESSYNEQFF. In DNA form, the CDR3 reads TGTGCCAGCAGCCCACTAGCGGAGAGCTCCTACAATGAGCAGTTCTTC. Variable domain in full (rest from reference TRBV5-8 and TRBJ2-1): EAGVTQSPTHLIKTRGQQATLRCSPISGHTSVYWYQQALGLGLQFLLWYDEGEERNRGNFPPRFSGRQFPNYSSELNVNALELEDSALYLCASSPLAESSYNEQFFGPGTRLTVL.

The chain combines TRBV28 with TRBJ2-7; 9 nucleotides match TRBD1. CDR1 and CDR2 (germline): MDHEN, SYDVKM. The CDR3 sequence is 15 residues long. V gave up 8 bases and J gave up 0 bases; unmatched junction bases: 8. Here the CDR3 reads CASRGGQGSSYEQYF. The DNA for the CDR3 is TGTGCCAGCCGTGGGGGACAGGGAAGCTCCTACGAGCAGTACTTC.

By share, this clone ranks as medium-sized. The genes are TRBV10-1 and TRBJ2-3; maybe TRBD1 (6 bases). CDR3 length equals 15 residues. Germline loops: CDR1 WNHNN, CDR2 SYGVQD (reference sequence). Deletions cut 5 bases from V and 6 bases from J, with 18 bases between. The CDR3 DNA follows: TGCGCCAGCAGTCCACGGGACACCTCTCGGGATACGCAGTATTTT. It translates to CASSPRDTSRDTQYF.

This clone was seen only once. The chain couples TRBV21-1 to TRBJ1-1; the table names TRBD1, a call not compared with the DNA. TRBV21-1 is listed as a pseudogene. This CDR3 has 15 residues. The CDR3 DNA reads as TGTGCCAGCAGCAAAACGGGACACCCCAACACTGAAGCTTTCTTT. Translating it yields CASSKTGHPNTEAFF.

This rearrangement joins TRBV4-2 to TRBJ2-1; D might be TRBD2 (5 bases). V was cut by 0 bases and J by 9 bases, with 9 bases left in between. Germline V gives CDR1 LGHNA, CDR2 YNFKEQ. The CDR3 covers 13 residues. The CDR3 coding sequence is TGTGCCAGCAGCCAAGATCGGGAAGGTGAGCAGTTCTTC. Encoded protein: CASSQDREGEQFF.

This sequence joins TRBV27 and TRBJ2-5; 7 nucleotides align to TRBD1. From germline, CDR1 is MNHEY and CDR2 SMNVEV (reference sequence). The CDR3 length is 15 residues. After removal of 0 bases from V and 5 bases from J, the junction contained 6 bases not matched to a gene. CDR3 in DNA: TGTGCCAGCAGTTTATCTCCCAGGGGGTGGGAGACCCAGTACTTC. It encodes CASSLSPRGWETQYF.

The rearrangement joins TRBV19 to TRBJ2-7; 7 bases agree with TRBD1. This CDR3 has 12 residues. Looked up from germline, CDR1 is LNHDA and CDR2 is SQIVND (reference sequence). V lost 5 bases and J lost 7; bases outside the gene matches: 5. The CDR3, as DNA: TGTGCCAGTAGTTTCGGGACAGAGGAGCAGTACTTC. Amino acid sequence: CASSFGTEEQYF.

This clone was detected once. V is TRBV6-1 and J is TRBJ2-1; no reliable D call. CDR1 is MNHNS and CDR2 is SASEGT in the germline V gene. The CDR3 totals 12 residues. V lost 2 bases to trimming and J lost 8 bases, with 7 bases between them. The DNA for the CDR3 is TGTGCCAGCAGTGAAATTGCCGATGAGCAGTTCTTC. Its protein is CASSEIADEQFF.

V gene TRBV5-5 combines with J gene TRBJ1-1, with D perhaps matching TRBD1 (5 bases). The CDR3 sequence is 12 residues long. In germline, CDR1 is SGHKS, CDR2 YYEKEE (reference sequence). V was clipped by 3 bases and J by 10 bases, with 13 bases between them. The CDR3 region has the DNA TGTGCCAGCAGCTGGGGCAGGGAGGCAGCTTTCTTT. Protein: CASSWGREAAFF.

The V call is TRBV5-4, the J call TRBJ2-7; D is undetermined. V shed 5 bases and J shed 7 bases, with 13 bases lying between them. The CDR3 spans 12 residues. Germline loops: CDR1 SGHNT, CDR2 YYREEE (reference sequence). The CDR3 sequence is CASSYGAREQYF. CDR3 DNA: TGTGCCAGCAGTTACGGCGCTAGGGAGCAGTACTTC.

The chain joins TRBV7-9 to TRBJ2-1; 7 nucleotides match TRBD1. V lost 4 bases to trimming and J lost 9 bases; unmatched junction nucleotides: 12. The CDR3 sequence is 15 residues long. The V gene's germline CDR1 is SEHNR and CDR2 FQNEAQ (reference sequence). The CDR3 nucleotides read TGTGCCAGCAGCTCCGACAGGGCTGGGTTTTCTGAGCAGTTCTTC. Protein: CASSSDRAGFSEQFF.

This clone has only one observation. This rearrangement joins TRBV25-1 to TRBJ2-1; 8 bases are shared with TRBD1. CDR1 and CDR2 (germline): MGHDK, SYGVNS. The CDR3 is 15 amino acids. V dropped 2 bases and J dropped 8; count of bases not matched to a gene: 8. CDR3 coding DNA: TGTGCCAGCAGTGAACAGGGGGCTCAAGCTGATGAGCAGTTCTTC. Translating gives CASSEQGAQADEQFF.

This chain links TRBV5-6 with TRBJ2-1; D remains ambiguous. Per the germline V gene, CDR1 is SGHDT and CDR2 is YYEEEE. The CDR3 sequence is 14 residues long. The germline V and J ends were trimmed by 2 bases and 1 base, with 7 bases remaining between them. The CDR3 loop reads CASSLIRSYNEQFF. The CDR3 DNA reads as TGTGCCAGCAGCTTAATAAGGTCCTACAATGAGCAGTTCTTC.

This CDR3 is CASSAGHGRGAQYF. CDR3 bases: TGTGCCAGCAGCGCGGGACACGGTCGGGGAGCCCAGTACTTC. This sequence joins TRBV9 and TRBJ2-5, with D tentatively TRBD1 (6 bases). This CDR3 is 14 amino acids long. Germline V gene data show CDR1 as SGDLS and CDR2 as YYNGEE. Trimming cost V 3 bases and J 9 bases, with 18 bases left between them. The full variable domain, in which reference TRBV9 and TRBJ2-5 provide the parts outside the CDR3, is DSGVTQTPKHLITATGQRVTLRCSPRSGDLSVYWYQQSLDQGLQFLIQYYNGEERAKGNILERFSAQQFPDLHSELNLSSLELGDSALYFCASSAGHGRGAQYFGPGTRLLVL.

This clone was detected only a few times. The chain carries TRBV19 and TRBJ2-1, with unresolved D. This CDR3 region has 15 residues. CDR1 is LNHDA, CDR2 SQIVND, per germline (reference sequence). The ends were cut back, 3 bases at V and 0 bases at J, with 9 bases in the middle. CDR3 amino acids: CASSMGGSSYNEQFF. The CDR3 DNA follows: TGTGCCAGTAGTATGGGCGGAAGCTCCTACAATGAGCAGTTCTTC.

This rearrangement joins TRBV4-1 to TRBJ1-1; D uncertain. Per germline, CDR1 MGHRA and CDR2 YSYEKL. The V and J ends lost 1 base and 0 bases respectively, with 6 bases between them. The CDR3 length is 14 residues. CDR3 in amino acids: CASSQVALNTEAFF. CDR3 DNA: TGCGCCAGCAGCCAAGTTGCACTGAACACTGAAGCTTTCTTT.

The CDR3 bases are TGTGCCAGCAGCTCGACAGGCCGGAGGGCAAAAGTTTACAATGAGCAGTTCTTC. This gives the protein CASSSTGRRAKVYNEQFF. The V call is TRBV13, the J call TRBJ2-1, with D perhaps given as TRBD1 or TRBD2 (6 bases each). CDR1 is PRHDT, CDR2 FYEKMQ, per germline (reference sequence). The CDR3 has 18 amino acids. Trimming shortened V by 4 bases and J by 4 bases, and 23 bases separated the two germline ends.

The gene calls are TRBV4-1 and TRBJ2-7; the match to TRBD2 covers 11 bases. The length of the CDR3 is 16 residues. Germline CDR1 is MGHRA and CDR2 is YSYEKL. V was pared by 4 bases and J by 9 bases, with 14 bases of the junction left unmatched. Here the CDR3 DNA reads TGCGCCAGCAGCCTCAAGGTAGCGGGAGGGCCAGGAGGGCAGTACTTC. It codes for CASSLKVAGGPGGQYF.

This clone was seen only once. The rearrangement uses TRBV9 and TRBJ2-1; D not certain. The CDR3 is 12 residues long. Trimming left V 6 bases short and J 7 bases short, with 11 bases between. Germline values: CDR1 SGDLS, CDR2 YYNGEE. CDR3 DNA sequence: TGTGCCAGCAACACCGATGGGAATGAGCAGTTCTTC. This translates into CASNTDGNEQFF.